This T cell receptor beta chain was obtained from a study of cytomegalovirus exposure and HLA in healthy donors (dated 2017 in TCRdb). With regard to the full study: According to a later analysis, the 120 or so validation repertoires were produced on the same platform as the roughly 600 repertoires of the first cohort. The study aimed to test whether signatures of past pathogen exposure could be identified by cataloging public T cell receptors. Along with the approximately 650-subject first cohort, a separate validation cohort of 120 different subjects was used. The study combined high-throughput TCR immunosequencing, statistical association of individual TCRs with disease status, and machine learning to predict cytomegalovirus infection status. Overall results and qualifications from the work: Across donors, most TCR sequences were observed very rarely, whereas some public TCRs were present in many individuals. In a later analysis, TCRs clustered in the first cohort were found to also tend to co-occur in the 110 or so validation repertoires, with 90% to 95% of cluster scores above 0. The classifier was reported to diagnose cytomegalovirus status with high specificity and sensitivity in both the original and validation cohorts. All 130 or so repertoires were used to score co-occurrence in the validation cohort in a later analysis, because that analysis had no HLA typing for the cohort. A total of about 150 TCR beta chains were listed by the study as associated with cytomegalovirus. The authors suggested that the approach could potentially be generalized to other disease states and immunological phenotypes. A few of the identified cytomegalovirus-associated TCR beta chains were confirmed in vitro to be specific for cytomegalovirus antigens.

Donors formed part of the validation cohort, which comprised about 120 subjects and was distinct from the first cohort of roughly 600 subjects. Clipping removes 6 bases from V and 7 bases from J, with 5 as the unmatched junction base count. CDR1 and CDR2, looked up from the germline V gene, are SQVTM and ANQGSEA. Spanning cysteine to phenylalanine, the CDR3 consists of 11 amino acids. The retained sequence is limited to the CDR3, 33 bases, with the frame set at the first base. In the case of this clone: Its antigen remains undetermined. It has no much larger one-base neighbor in the sample; base qualities were not kept.

The protocol used for the library was the immunoSEQ multiplex PCR assay. Turning to the authors' computational methods: A statistical classification framework was developed to diagnose cytomegalovirus status using the catalog of TCR beta chain sequences. Entries here come from immuneACCESS through TCRdb and include only in-frame sequences with V and J called. Some clones fail to appear in such tables; in the studies checked, an unresolved V gene covers under half of the shortfall, and the cause of the remainder is unknown. The V and J calls and clone size are taken from that table; D and trimming were inferred from the DNA. The sample table records roughly 62,000 clones; 90% to 95% of these occur just once. Clones ranked in the top ten supply around 2.2% of the sample.

The chain is encoded by TRBV29-1 joined to TRBJ1-2; a stretch of 7 junction bases matches TRBD1. The sequenced sample consisted of PBMCs. This clonotype was sampled from a woman in her twenties or thirties in good health and CMV-seronegative. The CDR3 has the sequence CSVPDRTGYTF. The DNA reads TGCAGCGTGCCGGACAGGACTGGCTACACCTTC.